The clone carrying this T cell receptor beta chain showed up just a few times. Antigen unknown. These data are taken from a study of T-cell memory formation after mild COVID-19. Libraries for TCRalpha and TCRbeta carried sample barcodes and unique molecular identifiers via 5'RACE. TCRdb re-derived calls from the 5' RACE reads in MiXCR, one entry per CDR3 protein. Found here are roughly 220,000 distinct CDR3 sequences, 9.5% of them singletons; the top ten hold 3.5% to 4%. Study conclusions and caveats: Clones contracting over day 15 to 85 were CD4/CD8 balanced, with later expanders leaning CD4+. Memory cells collected pre-infection included some clones that later responded, suggesting cross-reactive memory joined. Contracting CD4+ clones sat mainly in CM and EM; CD8+ in EMRA.

V was trimmed by 4 bases and J by 0 bases, leaving 4 bases between them. This CDR3 is 12 amino acids long. Looked up from germline, CDR1 is SGHNT and CDR2 is YYREEE (reference sequence). The sequenced sample was PBMCs or a T cell subset sorted from them (not recorded which). The J gene is TRBJ2-5, the V gene TRBV5-4; D gene ambiguous. The sequence derives from a man between 18 and 29 years old who had mild COVID-19 (a few samples of this study predate the infection). Cell type and time point are not known. The CDR3 sequence is CASSKYQETQYF. The CDR3, as DNA: TGTGCCAGCAGCAAGTACCAAGAGACCCAGTACTTC.